The 14 T cell receptor beta chains below all came from one sample that was sequenced in a study of T cell responses to AZD1222 COVID-19 vaccine. TCRdb's table, derived via immunoSEQ multiplex PCR, lists solely in-frame clones and lacks some. Of 150,000 to 200,000 clones listed, about 92% are singletons. Sequenced here: peripheral blood, sampled on day 0 of MenACWY control vaccination. All receptors come from an adult in good health.

The chain uses TRBV6-6 and TRBJ2-5; no clear D. V lost 0 bases to trimming and J lost 2 bases, with 7 bases between them. The CDR3 length is 14 residues. The germline V gene has CDR1 MNHNY and CDR2 SVGAGI (reference sequence). The CDR3 DNA reads TGTGCCAGCAGTTACTCAGGGCGTCAAGAGACCCAGTACTTC. Amino acid sequence: CASSYSGRQETQYF.

V and J are TRBV10-3 and TRBJ1-5, with D tentatively TRBD1 (5 bases). V lost 3 bases, J lost 6 bases, and 9 bases lay in between. Germline CDR1 reads ENHRY; CDR2 reads SYGVKD. CDR3 length: 13 amino acids. The CDR3 DNA follows: TGTGCCATCAGTGATGAAGGGGTTCAGCCCCAGCATTTT. This gives the protein CAISDEGVQPQHF.

This clone was picked up a small number of times. The genes are TRBV9 and TRBJ2-3; D is perhaps TRBD1 or TRBD2 (5 bases each). CDR3 size: 14 residues. The V end was cut by 2 bases, the J end by 14 bases, with 21 bases between. CDR1 is SGDLS, CDR2 YYNGEE, per germline. CDR3 sequence reads: CASSVLGVGDQRYF. The CDR3 DNA sequence: TGTGCCAGCAGCGTCCTCGGGGTCGGGGACCAACGGTATTTT. Full variable domain (remainder filled in from reference TRBV9 and TRBJ2-3): DSGVTQTPKHLITATGQRVTLRCSPRSGDLSVYWYQQSLDQGLQFLIQYYNGEERAKGNILERFSAQQFPDLHSELNLSSLELGDSALYFCASSVLGVGDQRYFGPGTRLTVL.

The chain is built from TRBV5-6 and TRBJ2-3; tentative D call: TRBD1 (5 bases). V gave up 3 bases and J gave up 2 bases, with 13 bases separating them. The germline V gene encodes CDR1 SGHDT and CDR2 YYEEEE. This CDR3 contains 15 residues. CDR3 DNA: TGTGCCAGCAGCTATAAGACAGTGAACACAGATACGCAGTATTTT. Its protein is CASSYKTVNTDTQYF.

CDR3 nucleotide sequence: TGTGCCAGCAGCTTGGACAGGGGTAGTGAAGCTTTCTTT. This translates into CASSLDRGSEAFF. The V call is TRBV7-2, the J call TRBJ1-1; 9 nucleotides match TRBD1. Germline V gene lookup returns CDR1 SGHTA and CDR2 FQGNSA. After removal of 3 bases from V and 7 bases from J, the junction contained 3 bases not matched to a gene. The CDR3 is 13 amino acids.

The V gene is TRBV5-6, the J gene TRBJ1-2; D ambiguous. This CDR3 is 13 amino acids long. Trimming pared 5 bases from V and 8 bases from J, leaving 16 bases between. CDR1 and CDR2 from the germline V gene are SGHDT and YYEEEE. CDR3 sequence reads: CASSPIDGRGYTF. DNA for the CDR3: TGTGCCAGCAGTCCCATCGACGGGCGAGGCTACACCTTC.

The chain joins TRBV29-1 to TRBJ2-5; weak D call: TRBD2 (5 bases). Germline CDR1 and CDR2: SQVTM and ANQGSEA. CDR3 length equals 15 residues. V shed 6 bases and J shed 5 bases, with 22 bases lying between them. In DNA form, the CDR3 reads TGCAGCGTCATCCCAATGAGCGGAGGAAGGGAGACCCAGTACTTC. Translating it yields CSVIPMSGGRETQYF.

CDR3 sequence (DNA): TGTGCCAGCAGACAGGGCTCAGTCGGCAAACTGTTTTTT. Protein product: CASRQGSVGKLFF. The genes are TRBV6-5 and TRBJ1-4; D is perhaps TRBD1 (6 bases). The V gene lost 6 bases and the J gene lost 11 bases, with 16 bases spanning the gap. CDR3 length equals 13 residues. Germline V gene data show CDR1 as MNHEY and CDR2 as SVGAGI.

The genes are TRBV3-1 (or the pseudogene TRBV3-2) and TRBJ1-4; tentative D call: TRBD1 (5 bases). CDR1 and CDR2 from the germline V gene are LGHDT and YNNKEL (reference sequence). The CDR3 loop spans 16 amino acids. Trimming removed 1 base from V and 8 bases from J, with 17 bases in between. Here the CDR3 DNA reads TGTGCCAGCAGCCAAGTGAATCGTTTCGGGGGGGAAAAACTGTTTTTT. Its translation: CASSQVNRFGGEKLFF.

CDR3 bases: TGTGCCAGCAGCCTAAGACAGGGATATGGCTACACCTTC. Its translation: CASSLRQGYGYTF. The rearrangement links TRBV14 to TRBJ1-2, with 7 nucleotides matching TRBD1. The CDR3 runs 13 residues. Germline lookup yields CDR1 SGHDN and CDR2 FVKESK. The V segment lost 4 bases and the J segment 5 bases; nucleotides outside the gene matches: 4.

This chain links TRBV19 with TRBJ2-7; 9 positions agree with TRBD1. The CDR3 has 15 residues. The germline CDR1 and CDR2 sequences are LNHDA and SQIVND (reference sequence). V shed 7 bases, J shed 5 bases, and the junction held 12 bases outside the gene matches. The CDR3 nucleotides are TGTGCCAGTAACCCAACCGGGACAGGGAGCCACGAGCAGTACTTC. Protein: CASNPTGTGSHEQYF.

The rearrangement joins TRBV2 to TRBJ2-5; the D gene is possibly TRBD1 (6 bases). CDR1 and CDR2 (germline): SNHLY, FYNNEI. This CDR3 contains 15 residues. V was shortened by 3 bases and J by 2 bases, with 13 bases between the two germline ends. The CDR3 loop is CASSEDLGGQETQYF. In DNA, the CDR3 is TGTGCCAGCAGTGAGGACCTAGGGGGTCAAGAGACCCAGTACTTC.

Many counts were recorded for this clone. This sample also contains other DNA sequences that code for the same CDR3. The CDR3 region has the DNA TGTGCCAGTAGTATAGGCGGGGACTCACCCCTCCACTTT. It is translated as CASSIGGDSPLHF. The chain couples TRBV19 to TRBJ1-6; D possibly corresponds to TRBD1 (5 bases). V was clipped by 1 base and J by 10 bases, with 8 bases between them. This CDR3 has 13 residues. The germline gives CDR1 LNHDA, CDR2 SQIVND (reference sequence).

The chain employs TRBV5-8 and TRBJ2-3; D call uncertain. CDR3 length: 12 amino acids. Trimming took off 5 bases at V and 6 bases at J, with 10 bases between the two ends. Germline lookup yields CDR1 SGHTS and CDR2 YDEGEE. This CDR3 is CASSFIPDTQYF. CDR3 nucleotides: TGTGCCAGCAGTTTCATCCCGGATACGCAGTATTTT. The entire variable domain, with the rest obtained from reference TRBV5-8 and TRBJ2-3, is as follows: EAGVTQSPTHLIKTRGQQATLRCSPISGHTSVYWYQQALGLGLQFLLWYDEGEERNRGNFPPRFSGRQFPNYSSELNVNALELEDSALYLCASSFIPDTQYFGPGTRLTVL.